This entry lists 30 T cell receptor beta chains sequenced from one sample in a study of blood T cells in healthy people across ages. A J-beta primer mix and a sample-barcoded 5' primer were used in a second PCR of roughly 6 to 11 cycles. TCRdb reprocessed the 5' RACE reads with MiXCR, giving one entry per CDR3 protein. The table shows hundreds of thousands of distinct CDR3 sequences, with around 49% occurring only once. What was sequenced was blood. Receptor source: an older woman in good health.

This chain uses TRBV7-3 with TRBJ1-3; no firm D call. This CDR3 spans 15 amino acids. Trimming removed 1 base from V and 0 bases from J, with 7 bases in between. Germline loops: CDR1 SGHTA, CDR2 FQGTGA. CDR3 in DNA: TGTGCCAGCAGCTTAAAGACATTCTCTGGAAACACCATATATTTT. Its translation is CASSLKTFSGNTIYF.

This chain links TRBV18 with TRBJ2-7, with D possibly TRBD1 on 6 matching bases. V was pared by 5 bases and J by 0 bases, with 11 bases between. Germline V CDR1 and CDR2: KGHSH, LQKENI. The CDR3 consists of 14 residues. This chain's CDR3 is CASSGGQLSYEQYF. The CDR3 region has the DNA TGTGCCAGCTCAGGAGGACAGCTCTCCTACGAGCAGTACTTC. Full variable domain (missing parts from reference TRBV18 and TRBJ2-7): NAGVMQNPRHLVRRRGQEARLRCSPMKGHSHVYWYRQLPEEGLKFMVYLQKENIIDESGMPKERFSAEFPKEGPSILRIQQVVRGDSAAYFCASSGGQLSYEQYFGPGTRLTVT.

This clonotype was detected only a few times. The gene calls are TRBV11-3 and TRBJ2-5; 7 positions agree with TRBD1. Germline trimming cut 3 bases from V and 1 base from J; bases unmatched to any gene: 5. CDR3 length: 15 amino acids. Germline V gene lookup returns CDR1 SGHNT and CDR2 YENEEA. CDR3 in amino acids: CASSFGDSLQETQYF. DNA for the CDR3: TGTGCCAGCAGCTTTGGGGACAGTCTCCAAGAGACCCAGTACTTC.

The chain carries TRBV20-1 and TRBJ2-7; TRBD1 or TRBD2 may be the D gene (5 bases each). This CDR3 contains 12 residues. V was cut by 7 bases and J by 4 bases, with 14 bases left in between. Germline CDR1 DFQATT, CDR2 SNEGSKA (reference sequence). In DNA form, the CDR3 reads TGCAGTGTGGGGGTATTGACGTACGAGCAGTACTTC. The encoded protein is CSVGVLTYEQYF.

The V and J genes are TRBV16 and TRBJ2-4; no clear D gene. Between the trimmed V and J ends, which lost 3 bases and 9 bases, there was a span of 12 bases. This CDR3 has 13 residues. Germline V CDR1 and CDR2: KGHSY, FQNENV. CDR3 loop: CASSQDTRGIQYF. The CDR3 nucleotides read TGTGCCAGCAGCCAGGATACTCGAGGCATTCAGTACTTC. The full variable domain, completed using reference TRBV16 and TRBJ2-4, is GEEVAQTPKHLVRGEGQKAKLYCAPIKGHSYVFWYQQVLKNEFKFLISFQNENVFDETGMPKERFSAKCLPNSPCSLEIQATKLEDSAVYFCASSQDTRGIQYFGAGTRLSVL.

V is TRBV7-9 and J is TRBJ2-4; 8 bases align to TRBD2. The J call may be in error: the DNA end matches TRBJ2-7 better. This CDR3 comprises 13 residues. Germline CDR1 SEHNR, CDR2 FQNEAQ (reference sequence). The CDR3 DNA sequence: TGTGCCAGCAGCGTAACTAGCGGTTACGAGCAGTACTTC. Translated: CASSVTSGYEQYF.

This clonotype was picked up a small number of times. This chain uses TRBV4-2 with TRBJ2-7; D ambiguous. V shed 3 bases and J shed 2 bases, with 11 bases lying between them. The germline CDR1 and CDR2 sequences are LGHNA and YNFKEQ. CDR3 length: 14 amino acids. CDR3 amino acids: CASSHRAGPYEQYF. Written as DNA, the CDR3 is TGTGCCAGCAGCCACCGGGCCGGGCCCTACGAGCAGTACTTC.

CDR3 in amino acids: CASSTGTGNSYEQYF. In DNA form, the CDR3 reads TGTGCCAGCAGTACCGGGACAGGGAACTCCTACGAGCAGTACTTC. This chain joins TRBV7-2 and TRBJ2-7, with 9 bases identical to TRBD1. This CDR3 region has 15 residues. V lost 6 bases to trimming and J lost 0 bases; unmatched junction nucleotides: 6. The germline CDR1 and CDR2 sequences are SGHTA and FQGNSA.

This clonotype showed up just a few times. This chain connects TRBV7-3 to TRBJ2-1; TRBD2 aligns across 12 bases. Germline V gives CDR1 SGHTA, CDR2 FQGTGA. J was trimmed by 7 bases and V by 6 bases; bases with no gene match: 4. The CDR3 runs 14 residues. The CDR3 loop is CASSSTSGRNEQFF. CDR3 in DNA: TGTGCCAGCAGTTCTACTAGCGGGAGGAATGAGCAGTTCTTC. Using reference TRBV7-3 and TRBJ2-1 for the parts outside the CDR3, the full variable domain is GAGVSQTPSNKVTEKGKYVELRCDPISGHTALYWYRQSLGQGPEFLIYFQGTGAADDSGLPNDRFFAVRPEGSVSTLKIQRTERGDSAVYLCASSSTSGRNEQFFGPGTRLTVL.

The J gene is TRBJ2-7, the V gene TRBV21-1; TRBD1, the D gene given by the table, was not confirmed from the DNA. TRBV21-1 is listed as a pseudogene. This CDR3 is built from 16 residues. The CDR3 bases are TGTGCCAGCAGCAAAGCCGGACAAGAGAGCTCCTACGAGCAGTACTTC. Amino acids: CASSKAGQESSYEQYF.

This clonotype was detected only a few times. The rearrangement joins TRBV25-1 to TRBJ2-2, with TRBD2 identical over 7 bases. CDR1 and CDR2 (germline): MGHDK, SYGVNS. CDR3 size: 16 residues. V dropped 2 bases and J dropped 5; count of bases not matched to a gene: 8. CDR3 nucleotides: TGTGCCAGCAGTGAACAGTGGGAGCGGGAAACCGGGGAGCTGTTTTTT. Amino acid sequence: CASSEQWERETGELFF.

V gene TRBV7-9 combines with J gene TRBJ2-1, with unresolved D. Germline V gives CDR1 SEHNR, CDR2 FQNEAQ (reference sequence). CDR3 length: 12 amino acids. V gave up 5 bases and J gave up 14 bases, with 16 bases separating them. The chain's CDR3 is CASSQKTCRKFF. The CDR3 coding sequence is TGTGCCAGCAGCCAGAAGACTTGTCGGAAGTTCTTC.

The chain uses TRBV27 and TRBJ2-1, with D possibly TRBD1 on 5 matching bases. The V gene lost 8 bases and the J gene lost 5 bases, with 13 bases spanning the gap. From germline, CDR1 is MNHEY and CDR2 SMNVEV (reference sequence). This CDR3 has 13 amino acids. CDR3 bases: TGTGCCAGCGTACCTGACAGTAACAATGAGCAGTTCTTC. It codes for CASVPDSNNEQFF.

The table lists this clonotype with a few counts. V gene TRBV4-2 combines with J gene TRBJ2-1; D call uncertain. This CDR3 is built from 14 residues. Germline CDR1 LGHNA, CDR2 YNFKEQ. Deletions cut 0 bases from V and 10 bases from J, with 13 bases between. The CDR3 is CASSQDEVAREQFF. CDR3 sequence (DNA): TGTGCCAGCAGCCAAGATGAGGTAGCCCGCGAGCAGTTCTTC.

This chain links TRBV20-1 with TRBJ1-1, with D possibly being TRBD1 (5 bases). The CDR3 contains 13 residues. The V gene's germline CDR1 is DFQATT and CDR2 SNEGSKA (reference sequence). V dropped 1 base and J dropped 4 bases, with 10 bases sitting between them. In nucleotides, the CDR3 is TGCAGTGCTAGAGTGGCAGGGCTCACTGAAGCTTTCTTT. Amino acids: CSARVAGLTEAFF.

This clonotype was seen more than once but under ten times. The gene calls are TRBV4-3 and TRBJ1-5; the D is unclear. From germline, CDR1 is LGHNA and CDR2 YSLEER. Trimming took off 0 bases at V and 5 bases at J, with 11 bases between the two ends. This CDR3 contains 15 residues. The CDR3 reads CASSQESGWDQPQHF. The CDR3 bases are TGCGCCAGCAGCCAAGAGAGCGGGTGGGATCAGCCCCAGCATTTT.

This chain connects TRBV28 to TRBJ2-5, with D unresolved. The CDR3 is 13 residues long. Germline lookup yields CDR1 MDHEN and CDR2 SYDVKM. V gave up 6 bases and J gave up 3 bases, with 11 bases separating them. The CDR3 reads CASSNEYEETQYF. Written as DNA, the CDR3 is TGTGCCAGCAGCAACGAGTACGAAGAGACCCAGTACTTC.

The genes are TRBV4-3 and TRBJ1-1, with 7 bases identical to TRBD1. The germline gives CDR1 LGHNA, CDR2 YSLEER. The CDR3 contains 15 residues. After removal of 1 base from V and 6 bases from J, the junction contained 8 bases not matched to a gene. CDR3 region: CASSQVIGGDPEAFF. In DNA, the CDR3 is TGCGCCAGCAGCCAAGTGATAGGGGGCGACCCTGAAGCTTTCTTT.

This clonotype has only a few counts. The J gene is TRBJ2-2, the V gene TRBV15; D perhaps matches TRBD1 (5 bases). V gave up 0 bases and J gave up 6 bases, with 11 bases separating them. The germline V gene encodes CDR1 LNHNV and CDR2 YYDKDF (reference sequence). The CDR3 runs 15 residues. The CDR3 DNA reads as TGTGCCACCAGCAGAGATAACCAGGGTGCCGGGGAGCTGTTTTTT. This translates into CATSRDNQGAGELFF.

V and J are TRBV29-1 and TRBJ2-3; 8 nucleotides align to TRBD1. The CDR3 length is 17 residues. V gave up 6 bases and J gave up 3 bases; unmatched junction bases: 17. Germline V gives CDR1 SQVTM, CDR2 ANQGSEA. In nucleotides, the CDR3 is TGCAGCGTCGCCCAACTCGAAGACAGGGGATGGACAGATACGCAGTATTTT. It specifies CSVAQLEDRGWTDTQYF.

This clonotype was counted at least ten times. CDR3 residues: CSVTKGLAGGEQYF. CDR3 DNA: TGCAGCGTAACTAAGGGACTAGCGGGCGGCGAGCAGTACTTC. The chain carries TRBV29-1 and TRBJ2-7; 12 nucleotides align to TRBD2. This CDR3 is 14 amino acids long. Losses at the gene ends were 6 bases for V and 6 bases for J; bases not matched to a gene: 9. Germline CDR1 SQVTM, CDR2 ANQGSEA.

The sample holds a few counts of this clonotype. This rearrangement joins TRBV6-2 or TRBV6-3 to TRBJ2-1, with D unclear. CDR3 length: 18 residues. The germline CDR1 and CDR2 sequences are MNHEY and SVGEGT. Trimming pared 5 bases from V and 1 base from J, leaving 21 bases between. DNA for the CDR3: TGTGCCAGCAGTCCCCAAGGAATTACCTCAATTTCCTACAATGAGCAGTTCTTC. Translation gives CASSPQGITSISYNEQFF.

The chain recombines TRBV30 with TRBJ1-2; D not certain. Deletions cut 6 bases from V and 7 bases from J, with 24 bases between. The CDR3 length is 15 residues. Germline assignment: CDR1 GTSNPN and CDR2 SVGIG (reference sequence). CDR3 sequence (DNA): TGTGCCTGCTCATCGAGACCGGTACTACCCCGTGGCTACACCTTC. Residues: CACSSRPVLPRGYTF. The whole variable domain, filled in from reference TRBV30 and TRBJ1-2, reads SQTIHQWPATLVQPVGSPLSLECTVEGTSNPNLYWYRQAAGRGLQLLFYSVGIGQISSEVPQNLSASRPQDRQFILSSKKLLLSDSGFYLCACSSRPVLPRGYTFGSGTRLTVV.

This clonotype has a handful of counts. The V call is TRBV20-1, the J call TRBJ2-5; D is undetermined. Germline assignment: CDR1 DFQATT and CDR2 SNEGSKA (reference sequence). V lost 8 bases, J lost 0 bases, and 10 bases lay in between. The length of the CDR3 is 12 residues. In nucleotides, the CDR3 is TGCAGTAGTGTTGTGTACCAAGAGACCCAGTACTTC. It encodes CSSVVYQETQYF.

The chain uses TRBV5-1 and TRBJ1-1, with D possibly being TRBD1 (5 bases). V lost 4 bases to trimming and J lost 1 base, with 11 bases between them. CDR3 length equals 14 residues. Germline V gene sequence: CDR1 SGHRS, CDR2 YFSETQ. For the CDR3, the DNA is TGCGCCAGCAGCGGTCAGGGTACGAACACTGAAGCTTTCTTT. Translated, it gives CASSGQGTNTEAFF.

This clonotype was detected a few times. The chain combines TRBV7-2 with TRBJ2-3; TRBD2 matches 9 bases. This CDR3 has 15 residues. The V segment lost 5 bases and the J segment 1 base; nucleotides outside the gene matches: 4. Germline V gene lookup returns CDR1 SGHTA and CDR2 FQGNSA. CDR3 sequence (DNA): TGTGCCAGCAGCCCCTGGACTAGCGGCACAGATACGCAGTATTTT. It is translated as CASSPWTSGTDTQYF.

The V and J genes are TRBV27 and TRBJ1-5; D perhaps matches TRBD1 (6 bases). The CDR3 covers 18 residues. With 1 base removed from V and 7 bases from J, the gap between germline ends came to 23 bases. CDR1 is MNHEY, CDR2 SMNVEV, per germline (reference sequence). The CDR3 region has the DNA TGTGCCAGCAGTTTATTGGGTACAGGGTACGACAAGGAACAGCCCCAGCATTTT. Its protein is CASSLLGTGYDKEQPQHF.

Details on this clonotype: The junction does not match germline at one end; this may be a read error. This chain uses TRBV7-3 with TRBJ2-1; D tentatively reads TRBD1 or TRBD2 (5 bases each). This CDR3 contains 17 residues. The germline V gene has CDR1 SGHTA and CDR2 FQGTGA. CDR3 DNA sequence: TGTGCCAGCAGCCCTATACCCAGAGACGGGGCCCCTAATGGGCAGTTCTTC. This codes for CASSPIPRDGAPNGQFF.

The CDR3 DNA sequence: TGTGCCAGCAGCTTTGTTCCTAGCGGGAGTGGTATTGATGAGCAGTTCTTC. It specifies CASSFVPSGSGIDEQFF. V is TRBV7-2 and J is TRBJ2-1, with 10 bases that match TRBD2. Trimming removed 3 bases from V and 8 bases from J; junction bases left unmatched: 13. The V gene's germline CDR1 is SGHTA and CDR2 FQGNSA. The CDR3 has 17 amino acids.

This clonotype was observed a few times. The V and J genes are TRBV20-1 and TRBJ2-3; 13 bases map to TRBD2. Germline trimming cut 5 bases from V and 3 bases from J; bases unmatched to any gene: 8. The CDR3 runs 16 residues. Looked up from germline, CDR1 is DFQATT and CDR2 is SNEGSKA (reference sequence). CDR3 in amino acids: CSAATSGRGGTDTQYF. DNA for the CDR3: TGCAGTGCTGCAACTAGCGGGAGGGGAGGAACAGATACGCAGTATTTT.